This TCR beta chain was found in a study of cytomegalovirus exposure and HLA in healthy donors. Study-level findings and limits: In vitro, three CMV-associated chains proved specific for CMV antigens. Cytomegalovirus association was listed for under 200 TCR beta chains. A previous analysis found most TCR beta V segments productive roughly 87% or roughly 30% of the time.

The V segment lost 6 bases and the J segment 2 bases; nucleotides outside the gene matches: 6. The CDR3 sequence is 15 residues long. Looked up from germline, CDR1 is LNHDA and CDR2 is SQIVND (reference sequence). PCR primers comprised 60 Vbeta and 13 Jbeta primers. Per the original data handling: Unique TCR beta chains numbered approximately 80 million in a later analysis, with 10 million to 14 million shared. Libraries were prepared by immunoSEQ multiplex PCR; TCRdb keeps only in-frame clonotypes and omits some of them. V, J and clone size are those of that table, while D and trimming were read from the DNA. This sample contains approximately 50,000 clones. With regard to this clone: The antigen remains unidentified.

The specimen was PBMCs. The rearrangement uses TRBV19 and TRBJ1-5, with 8 bases aligning to TRBD1. The clonotype comes from a female donor in good health and CMV-seronegative. CDR3 sequence: CASRVPGQGNQPQHF. The CDR3 nucleotides are TGTGCCAGTAGGGTACCGGGACAGGGCAATCAGCCCCAGCATTTT.